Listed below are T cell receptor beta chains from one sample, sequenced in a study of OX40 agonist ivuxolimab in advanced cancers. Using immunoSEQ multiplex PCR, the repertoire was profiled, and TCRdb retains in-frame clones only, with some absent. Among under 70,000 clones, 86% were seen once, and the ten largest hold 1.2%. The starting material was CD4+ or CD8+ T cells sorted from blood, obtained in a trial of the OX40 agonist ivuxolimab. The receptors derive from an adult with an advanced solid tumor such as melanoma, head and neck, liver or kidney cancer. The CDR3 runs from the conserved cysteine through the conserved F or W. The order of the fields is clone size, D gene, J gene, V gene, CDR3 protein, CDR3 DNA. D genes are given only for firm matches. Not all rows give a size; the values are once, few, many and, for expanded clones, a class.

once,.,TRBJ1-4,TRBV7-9,CASSFYDGLANEKLFF,TGTGCCAGCAGCTTCTATGATGGTTTGGCTAATGAAAAACTGTTTTTT
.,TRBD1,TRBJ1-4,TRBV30,CASGQASNEKLFF,TGTGCCTCGGGACAGGCTTCTAATGAAAAACTGTTTTTT
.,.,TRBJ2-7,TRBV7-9,CASSLEEGYNEQYF,TGTGCCAGCAGCTTAGAAGAGGGTTACAACGAGCAGTACTTC
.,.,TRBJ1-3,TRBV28,CAGSWGGRATIYF,TGTGCCGGCAGTTGGGGGGGGAGAGCCACCATATATTTT
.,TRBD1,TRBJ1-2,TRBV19,CASLGQGHYGYTF,TGTGCCAGTTTGGGACAGGGGCACTATGGCTACACCTTC
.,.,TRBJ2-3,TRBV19,CASSPHTGLPTDTQYF,TGTGCCAGTAGCCCTCATACGGGACTGCCCACAGATACGCAGTATTTT
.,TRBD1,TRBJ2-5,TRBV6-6,CASNTGTGPVETQYF,TGTGCCAGCAATACCGGGACAGGCCCTGTGGAGACCCAGTACTTC
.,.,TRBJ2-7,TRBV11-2,CASSFTLNEQYF,TGTGCCAGCAGCTTTACCCTAAACGAGCAGTACTTC
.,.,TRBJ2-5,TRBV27,CASSPNQGQTQYF,TGTGCCAGCAGTCCCAACCAGGGTCAGACCCAGTACTTC
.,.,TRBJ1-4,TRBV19,CASSFQGREKLFF,TGTGCCAGTAGTTTTCAGGGACGTGAAAAACTGTTTTTT
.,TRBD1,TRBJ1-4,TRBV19,CASSRFGQGNEKLFF,TGTGCCAGTAGTCGATTCGGACAGGGGAATGAAAAACTGTTTTTT
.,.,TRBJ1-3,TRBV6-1,CASGTDGNTIYF,TGTGCCAGTGGGACGGATGGAAACACCATATATTTT
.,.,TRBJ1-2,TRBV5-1,CASSLRLDGYTF,TGCGCCAGCAGCTTAAGACTCGATGGCTACACCTTC
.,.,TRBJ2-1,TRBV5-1,CASGLWGLYNEQFF,TGCGCCAGCGGGCTTTGGGGATTGTACAATGAGCAGTTCTTC
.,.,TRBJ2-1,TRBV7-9,CASSFGDSWGNEQFF,TGTGCCAGCAGCTTCGGGGACTCCTGGGGCAATGAGCAGTTCTTC
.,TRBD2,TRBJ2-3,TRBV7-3,CASSLRAGADTQYF,TGTGCCAGCAGCTTAAGGGCGGGGGCAGATACGCAGTATTTT
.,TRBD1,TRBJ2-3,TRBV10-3,CAIRGTGADTQYF,TGTGCCATCAGGGGGACAGGCGCAGATACGCAGTATTTT
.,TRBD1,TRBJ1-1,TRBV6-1,CASSYDRGNTEAFF,TGTGCCAGCAGTTATGACAGGGGGAACACTGAAGCTTTCTTT
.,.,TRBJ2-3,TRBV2,CASNVQGSTDTQYF,TGTGCCAGCAACGTACAGGGTAGCACAGATACGCAGTATTTT